This passage covers 7 T cell receptor beta chains from one sample sequenced in a study of regulatory T cells in long-lasting Graves disease. Both iRepertoire HTBI primers and Arm-PCR of CDR3 regions were used to build the TCR beta libraries. MiXCR was run by TCRdb on the multiplex PCR reads, yielding one entry per CDR3 protein. This table has approximately 230,000 distinct CDR3 sequences, roughly 18% appearing once. Noted time point: newly diagnosed GD, antithyroid drugs for less than 3 months. With RNA extracted from PBMCs as input, the TCR library was made. The sample here was peripheral blood mononuclear cells (PBMCs), taken at new diagnosis, from a patient treated with antithyroid drugs. The receptors shown here come from a female donor with Graves disease.

This chain joins TRBV5-1 and TRBJ1-1, with a weak D call TRBD1 (6 bases). V lost 4 bases and J 6 bases, leaving 16 bases between the germline ends. The CDR3 runs to 14 residues. Germline V gene sequence: CDR1 SGHRS, CDR2 YFSETQ. CDR3 amino acids: CASSTWGAGAEAFF. The DNA for the CDR3 is TGCGCCAGCAGCACATGGGGGGCTGGGGCTGAAGCTTTCTTT.

Ten or more counts support this clonotype. The chain combines TRBV5-1 with TRBJ1-1, with a weak D call TRBD1 (6 bases). There are 16 residues in the CDR3. V was pared by 2 bases and J by 3 bases, with 17 bases between. Germline V CDR1 and CDR2: SGHRS, YFSETQ. The CDR3 spells CASSFRASKGDTEAFF. The DNA of the CDR3 is TGCGCCAGCAGCTTCCGGGCCTCCAAGGGGGACACTGAAGCTTTCTTT.

This clonotype was detected many times. This chain links TRBV20-1 with TRBJ2-7, with D maybe TRBD1 (5 bases). The CDR3 runs 13 residues. Germline V gives CDR1 DFQATT, CDR2 SNEGSKA (reference sequence). V lost 3 bases and J lost 6, with 15 bases in between. The CDR3 sequence is CSASDSYPSEQYF. The DNA of the CDR3 is TGCAGTGCTAGTGACAGCTACCCGTCCGAGCAGTACTTC.

This clonotype was seen at least ten times. This sequence joins TRBV10-3 and TRBJ1-1, with a weak D call TRBD1 (5 bases). Trimming left V 11 bases short and J 5 bases short, with 15 bases between. CDR1 is ENHRY, CDR2 SYGVKD, per germline. The CDR3 loop spans 12 amino acids. The CDR3 is CAVRDGGTEAFF. CDR3 nucleotides: TGTGCCGTTAGGGACGGCGGGACTGAAGCTTTCTTT.

This clonotype was counted ten times or more. The chain combines TRBV20-1 with TRBJ1-5; 8 bases agree with TRBD1. The germline V gene has CDR1 DFQATT and CDR2 SNEGSKA (reference sequence). Trimming at V came to 3 bases and at J to 6 bases, leaving 4 bases not matched to a gene. The CDR3 loop spans 13 amino acids. CDR3 residues: CSASRTGFQPQHF. The CDR3 DNA reads as TGCAGTGCTAGTCGGACAGGGTTTCAGCCCCAGCATTTT.

A few counts support this clonotype. A much larger clone lies one base from this, so it may be a read error. The rearrangement links TRBV11-2 to TRBJ1-2, with 7 bases that match TRBD1. The CDR3 consists of 15 residues. Germline V gene data show CDR1 as SGHAT and CDR2 as FQNNGV. The trim removed 0 bases at V and 10 bases at J, leaving 11 bases unmatched. In DNA form, the CDR3 reads TGTGCCAGCAGCTTAGACCCACAGGGGCTCGGTGTCTACACCTTC. Translating it yields CASSLDPQGLGVYTF.

This chain links TRBV27 with TRBJ2-3; 8 bases are a match to TRBD2. Germline V gene data show CDR1 as MNHEY and CDR2 as SMNVEV (reference sequence). V lost 5 bases to trimming and J lost 3 bases; unmatched junction nucleotides: 7. This CDR3 is built from 15 residues. In DNA form, the CDR3 reads TGTGCCAGCAGTCCGGGGGGGGCTCTGACAGATACGCAGTATTTT. Translation gives CASSPGGALTDTQYF.